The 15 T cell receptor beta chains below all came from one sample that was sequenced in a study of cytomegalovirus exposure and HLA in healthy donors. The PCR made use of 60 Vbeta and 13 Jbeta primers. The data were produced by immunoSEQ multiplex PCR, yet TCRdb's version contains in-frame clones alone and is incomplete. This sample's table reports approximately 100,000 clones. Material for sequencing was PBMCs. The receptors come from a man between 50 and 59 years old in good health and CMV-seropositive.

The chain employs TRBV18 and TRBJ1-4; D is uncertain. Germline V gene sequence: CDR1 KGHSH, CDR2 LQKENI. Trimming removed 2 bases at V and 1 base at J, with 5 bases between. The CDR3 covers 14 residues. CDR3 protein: CASSPARTNEKLFF. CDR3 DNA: TGTGCCAGCTCACCAGCCAGAACTAATGAAAAACTGTTTTTT.

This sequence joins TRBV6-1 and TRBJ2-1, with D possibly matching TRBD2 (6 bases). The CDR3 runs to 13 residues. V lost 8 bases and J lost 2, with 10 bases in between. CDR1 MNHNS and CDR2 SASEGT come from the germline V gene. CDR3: CASGGTTYNEQFF. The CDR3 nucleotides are TGTGCCAGCGGCGGGACCACCTACAATGAGCAGTTCTTC.

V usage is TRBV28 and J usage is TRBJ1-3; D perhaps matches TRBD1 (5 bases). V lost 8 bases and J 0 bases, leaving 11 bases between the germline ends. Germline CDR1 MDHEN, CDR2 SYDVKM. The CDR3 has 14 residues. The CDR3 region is CASWRGGSGNTIYF. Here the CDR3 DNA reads TGTGCCAGCTGGCGGGGGGGCTCTGGAAACACCATATATTTT.

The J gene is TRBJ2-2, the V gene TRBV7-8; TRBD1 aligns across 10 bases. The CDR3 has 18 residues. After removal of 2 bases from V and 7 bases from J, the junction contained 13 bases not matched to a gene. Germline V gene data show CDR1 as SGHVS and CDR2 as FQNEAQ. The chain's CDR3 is CASSLTEDRGLHVGELFF. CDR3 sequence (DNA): TGTGCCAGCAGCTTAACGGAGGACAGGGGGTTACACGTCGGGGAGCTGTTTTTT.

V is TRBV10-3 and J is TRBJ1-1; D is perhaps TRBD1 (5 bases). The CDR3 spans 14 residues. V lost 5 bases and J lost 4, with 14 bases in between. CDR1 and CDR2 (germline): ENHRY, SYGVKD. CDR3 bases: TGTGCCATCAGTAACGACAGAAAGGGCACTGAAGCTTTCTTT. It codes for CAISNDRKGTEAFF.

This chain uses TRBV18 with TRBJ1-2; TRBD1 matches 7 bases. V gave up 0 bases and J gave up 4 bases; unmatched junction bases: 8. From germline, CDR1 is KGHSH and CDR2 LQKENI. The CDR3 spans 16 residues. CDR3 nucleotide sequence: TGTGCCAGCTCACCACCGAGTCAGGGGGAACGCTATGGCTACACCTTC. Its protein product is CASSPPSQGERYGYTF.

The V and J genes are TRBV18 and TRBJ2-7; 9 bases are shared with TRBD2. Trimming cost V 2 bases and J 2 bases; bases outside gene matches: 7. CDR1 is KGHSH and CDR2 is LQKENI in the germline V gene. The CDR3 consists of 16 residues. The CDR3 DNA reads TGTGCCAGCTCACCAAGTAGCGGGGGAAGCGCCTACGAGCAGTACTTC. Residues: CASSPSSGGSAYEQYF.

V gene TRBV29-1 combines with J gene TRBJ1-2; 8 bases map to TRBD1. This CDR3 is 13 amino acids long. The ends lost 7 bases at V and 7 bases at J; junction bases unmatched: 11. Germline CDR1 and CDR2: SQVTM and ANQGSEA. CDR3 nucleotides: TGCAGCGCGAGCCAGGGGGCATTTAGTGGCTACACCTTC. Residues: CSASQGAFSGYTF.

CDR3 nucleotide sequence: TGTGCCAGCAGTCTAGCCCGGAACTATGGCTACACCTTC. Its protein is CASSLARNYGYTF. V is TRBV27 and J is TRBJ1-2; D unresolved. The germline V and J ends were trimmed by 5 bases and 2 bases, with 9 bases remaining between them. Per the germline V gene, CDR1 is MNHEY and CDR2 is SMNVEV (reference sequence). This CDR3 comprises 13 residues.

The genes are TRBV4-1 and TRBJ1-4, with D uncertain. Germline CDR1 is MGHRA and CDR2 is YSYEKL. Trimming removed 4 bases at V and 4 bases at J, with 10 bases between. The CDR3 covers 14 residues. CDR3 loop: CASSRFPVNEKLFF. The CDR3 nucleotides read TGCGCCAGCAGCCGCTTTCCGGTTAATGAAAAACTGTTTTTT.

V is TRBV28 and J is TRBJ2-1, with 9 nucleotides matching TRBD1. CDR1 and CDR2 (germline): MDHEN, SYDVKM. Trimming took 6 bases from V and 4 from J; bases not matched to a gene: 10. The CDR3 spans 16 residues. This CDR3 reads CASSSTGTGSYNEQFF. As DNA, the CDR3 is TGTGCCAGCAGCTCCACCGGGACAGGGTCATACAATGAGCAGTTCTTC.

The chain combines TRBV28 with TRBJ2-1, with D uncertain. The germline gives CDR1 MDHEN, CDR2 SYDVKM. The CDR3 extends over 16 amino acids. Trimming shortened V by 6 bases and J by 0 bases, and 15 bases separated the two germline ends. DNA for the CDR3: TGTGCCAGCAGCCTGCCCCCCACGAGCTCCTACAATGAGCAGTTCTTC. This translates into CASSLPPTSSYNEQFF.

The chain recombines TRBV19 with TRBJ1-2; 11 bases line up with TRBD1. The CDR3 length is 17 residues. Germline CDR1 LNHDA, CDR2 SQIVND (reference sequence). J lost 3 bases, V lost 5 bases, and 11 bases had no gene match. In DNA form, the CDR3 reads TGTGCCAGTAGTTCAAGGGACAGGGGGACTTATGACTATGGCTACACCTTC. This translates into CASSSRDRGTYDYGYTF. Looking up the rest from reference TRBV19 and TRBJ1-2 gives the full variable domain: DGGITQSPKYLFRKEGQNVTLSCEQNLNHDAMYWYRQDPGQGLRLIYYSQIVNDFQKGDIAEGYSVSREKKESFPLTVTSAQKNPTAFYLCASSSRDRGTYDYGYTFGSGTRLTVV.

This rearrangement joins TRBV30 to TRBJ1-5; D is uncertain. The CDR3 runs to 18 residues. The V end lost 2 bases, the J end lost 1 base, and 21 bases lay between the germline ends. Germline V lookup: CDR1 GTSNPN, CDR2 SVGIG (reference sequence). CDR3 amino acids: CAWSSARLGAPSNQPQHF. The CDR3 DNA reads TGTGCCTGGAGTTCCGCTAGGCTAGGAGCCCCAAGCAATCAGCCCCAGCATTTT.

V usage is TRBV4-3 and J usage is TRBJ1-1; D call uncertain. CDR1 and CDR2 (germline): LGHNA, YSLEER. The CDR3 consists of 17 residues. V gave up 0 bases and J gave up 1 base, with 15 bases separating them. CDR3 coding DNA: TGCGCCAGCAGCCAAGATTCACCCCAGGTATGGAACACTGAAGCTTTCTTT. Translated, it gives CASSQDSPQVWNTEAFF.